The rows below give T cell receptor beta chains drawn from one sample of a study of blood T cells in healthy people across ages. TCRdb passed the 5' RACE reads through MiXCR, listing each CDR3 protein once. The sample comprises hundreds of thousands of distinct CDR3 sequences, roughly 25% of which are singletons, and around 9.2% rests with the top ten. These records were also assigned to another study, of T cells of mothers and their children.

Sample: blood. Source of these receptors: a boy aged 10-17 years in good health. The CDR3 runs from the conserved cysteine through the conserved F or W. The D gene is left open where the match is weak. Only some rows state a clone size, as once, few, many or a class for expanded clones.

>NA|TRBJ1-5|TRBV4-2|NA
CASSQDRQIGGQGNQPQHF
TGTGCCAGCAGCCAAGATCGCCAGATCGGGGGGCAAGGCAATCAGCCCCAGCATTTT
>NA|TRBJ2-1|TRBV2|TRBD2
CASTEGWTSGTYNEQFF
TGTGCCAGCACCGAAGGGTGGACTAGCGGAACTTACAATGAGCAGTTCTTC
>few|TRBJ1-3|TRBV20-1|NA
CSARDQSGSSGNTIYF
TGCAGTGCTAGAGATCAATCCGGGAGCTCTGGAAACACCATATATTTT
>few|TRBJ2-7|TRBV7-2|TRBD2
CASSPLGRGSLSYEQYF
TGTGCCAGCAGCCCTCTAGGGAGGGGTTCCCTCTCCTACGAGCAGTACTTC
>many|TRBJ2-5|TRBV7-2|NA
CASSLRVYQETQYF
TGTGCCAGCAGCTTAAGGGTGTACCAAGAGACCCAGTACTTC
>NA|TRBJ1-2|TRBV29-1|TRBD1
CSVNRGGGYTF
TGCAGCGTAAACAGGGGGGGTGGCTACACCTTC
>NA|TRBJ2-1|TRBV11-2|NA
CASRPHYNEQFF
TGTGCCAGCAGACCTCACTACAATGAGCAGTTCTTC
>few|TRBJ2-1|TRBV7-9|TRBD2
CASSSKGGRAHNEQFF
TGTGCCAGCAGCTCAAAGGGCGGGAGGGCCCACAATGAGCAGTTCTTC
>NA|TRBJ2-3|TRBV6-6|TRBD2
CASSYSAGGTTDTQYF
TGTGCCAGCAGTTACTCGGCGGGGGGAACCACAGATACGCAGTATTTT
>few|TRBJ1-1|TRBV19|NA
CASSVLGGPNTEAFF
TGTGCCAGTAGTGTTCTGGGCGGCCCGAACACTGAAGCTTTCTTT
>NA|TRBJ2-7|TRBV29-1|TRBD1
CSVEGQGRPYEQYF
TGCAGCGTTGAAGGACAGGGGAGACCCTACGAGCAGTACTTC
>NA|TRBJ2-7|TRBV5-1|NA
CASSSEGRGYEQYF
TGCGCCAGCAGCTCGGAGGGAAGGGGCTACGAGCAGTACTTC
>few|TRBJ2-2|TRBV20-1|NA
CSARPVLDHANTGELFF
TGCAGTGCTAGACCCGTACTAGATCACGCGAACACCGGGGAGCTGTTTTTT
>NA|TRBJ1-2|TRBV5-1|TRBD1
CASSPDRGSLEGYTF
TGCGCCAGCAGCCCGGACAGGGGATCTTTGGAGGGCTACACCTTC
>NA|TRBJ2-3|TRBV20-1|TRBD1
CSAHPGQGTDTQYF
TGCAGTGCACACCCGGGACAGGGAACAGATACGCAGTATTTT
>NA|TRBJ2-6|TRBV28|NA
CASSLMRQITSGANVLTF
TGTGCCAGCAGTTTAATGAGACAGATCACTTCTGGGGCCAACGTCCTGACTTTC
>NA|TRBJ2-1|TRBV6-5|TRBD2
CASGIAGAPYNEQFF
TGTGCCAGCGGAATAGCGGGAGCCCCCTACAATGAGCAGTTCTTC
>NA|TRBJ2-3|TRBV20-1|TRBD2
CSATPGLAGGTDTQYF
TGCAGTGCTACCCCGGGACTAGCGGGAGGAACAGATACGCAGTATTTT
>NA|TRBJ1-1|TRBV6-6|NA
CASTRLEGLGTEAFF
TGTGCCAGCACCCGTTTAGAGGGGCTAGGCACTGAAGCTTTCTTT
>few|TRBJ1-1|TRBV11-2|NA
CASSPQTQNTEAFF
TGTGCCAGCAGCCCCCAGACTCAGAACACTGAAGCTTTCTTT
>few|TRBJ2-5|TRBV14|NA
CASSFLGTTQYF
TGTGCCAGCAGCTTCCTGGGCACTACCCAGTACTTC
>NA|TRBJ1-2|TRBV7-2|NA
CASSLVDRPSNYGYTF
TGTGCCAGCAGCTTAGTCGACAGACCTTCTAACTATGGCTACACCTTC
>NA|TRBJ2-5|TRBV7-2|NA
CASSFWTTGKGYQETQYF
TGTGCCAGCAGCTTTTGGACAACAGGGAAGGGATACCAAGAGACCCAGTACTTC
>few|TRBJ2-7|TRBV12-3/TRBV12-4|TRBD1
CASSWGQGAPSEQYF
TGTGCCAGCAGTTGGGGACAGGGGGCCCCCAGCGAGCAGTACTTC
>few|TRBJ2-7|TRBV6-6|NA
CASSSSGVAYEQYF
NA
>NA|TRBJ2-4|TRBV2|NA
CASSGVAKNIQYF
TGTGCCAGCAGCGGGGTTGCCAAAAACATTCAGTACTTC
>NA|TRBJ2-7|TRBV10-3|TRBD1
CATDGAGGTYEQYF
TGTGCCACCGACGGGGCAGGGGGTACCTACGAGCAGTACTTC
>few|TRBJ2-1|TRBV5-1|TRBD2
CASSSAGTRGRNEQFF
TGCGCCAGCAGCAGCGCCGGGACTAGGGGTAGGAATGAGCAGTTCTTC
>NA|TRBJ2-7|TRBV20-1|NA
CSAGPGGGLDEQYF
TGCAGTGCTGGTCCTGGAGGGGGGCTGGACGAGCAGTACTTC